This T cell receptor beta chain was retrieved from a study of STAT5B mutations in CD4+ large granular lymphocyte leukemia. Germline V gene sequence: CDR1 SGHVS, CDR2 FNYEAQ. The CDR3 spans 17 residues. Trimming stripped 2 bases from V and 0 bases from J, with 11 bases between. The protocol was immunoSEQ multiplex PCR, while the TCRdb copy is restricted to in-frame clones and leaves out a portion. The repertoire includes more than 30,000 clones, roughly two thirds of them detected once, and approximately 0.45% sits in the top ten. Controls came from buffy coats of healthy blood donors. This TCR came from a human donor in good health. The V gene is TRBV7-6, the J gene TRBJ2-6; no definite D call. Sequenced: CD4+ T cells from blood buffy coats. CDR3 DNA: TGTGCCAGCAGCTTACTGGGCCTGAGCTCTGGGGCCAACGTCCTGACTTTC. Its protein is CASSLLGLSSGANVLTF.